The 20 T cell receptor beta chains listed next were all sequenced from one sample in a study of beta chain features in type 1 diabetes. Expressed TCRB transcripts were sequenced because the entire RNA isolate underwent reverse transcription. TCRdb's table, derived via immunoSEQ multiplex PCR, lists solely in-frame clones and lacks some. This sample carries a few hundred thousand clones, 14% of them seen once, and the ten largest clones take 5.5% to 7.5%. The sequenced sample was central memory CD4+ T cells from blood. All receptors derive from a young man in good health.

The genes are TRBV2 and TRBJ1-4, with D perhaps matching TRBD1 (5 bases). CDR1 is SNHLY and CDR2 is FYNNEI in the germline V gene. The V end was cut by 5 bases, the J end by 14 bases, with 12 bases between. The CDR3 is 11 residues long. CDR3 protein: CASSLRGYLFF. CDR3 nucleotide sequence: TGTGCCAGCAGTTTACGGGGGTACCTGTTTTTT.

Points on this clone: Within the sample, other DNA sequences also encode this same CDR3. V gene TRBV5-5 combines with J gene TRBJ1-2; D unclear. Per germline, CDR1 SGHKS and CDR2 YYEKEE (reference sequence). This CDR3 spans 13 amino acids. V was shortened by 3 bases and J by 4 bases, with 10 bases between the two germline ends. This CDR3 reads CASSSDGTYGYTF. CDR3 DNA: TGTGCCAGCAGCTCAGACGGAACCTATGGCTACACCTTC.

This clone showed up just a few times. The V and J genes are TRBV27 and TRBJ1-5, with D possibly being TRBD1 (6 bases). Germline CDR1 reads MNHEY; CDR2 reads SMNVEV (reference sequence). V lost 6 bases and J lost 9, with 18 bases in between. The length of the CDR3 is 14 residues. The CDR3 here is CASSRDTVGGPQHF. DNA for the CDR3: TGTGCCAGCAGCAGGGACACCGTAGGAGGGCCCCAGCATTTT.

The rearrangement joins TRBV6-5 to TRBJ2-6; possibly TRBD1 for D (6 bases). The CDR3 is 15 residues long. The V and J ends lost 6 bases and 2 bases respectively, with 11 bases between them. CDR1 and CDR2 (germline): MNHEY, SVGAGI. CDR3 residues: CASSPGEAGANVLTF. As DNA, the CDR3 is TGTGCCAGCAGCCCAGGGGAAGCTGGGGCCAACGTCCTGACTTTC.

The chain uses TRBV10-3 and TRBJ2-2; no clear D gene. CDR3 length equals 14 residues. V lost 4 bases to trimming and J lost 7 bases, with 13 bases between them. Germline values: CDR1 ENHRY, CDR2 SYGVKD. The CDR3 sequence is CAISGGAEGGELFF. The CDR3 nucleotides are TGTGCCATCAGTGGAGGTGCGGAAGGCGGGGAGCTGTTTTTT.

The V call is TRBV4-3, the J call TRBJ2-6; the D is unclear. This CDR3 spans 15 amino acids. Germline lookup yields CDR1 LGHNA and CDR2 YSLEER. Trimming stripped 1 base from V and 4 bases from J, with 8 bases between. CDR3 DNA sequence: TGCGCCAGCAGCCAAGTGTCGACCGGGGCCAACGTCCTGACTTTC. The encoded protein is CASSQVSTGANVLTF.

V gene TRBV4-1 combines with J gene TRBJ1-6; D ambiguous. V lost 1 base, J lost 6 bases, and 7 bases lay in between. The CDR3 is made up of 14 amino acids. Germline lookup yields CDR1 MGHRA and CDR2 YSYEKL. The CDR3 DNA sequence: TGCGCCAGCAGCCAAGCCCCTTTTAATTCACCCCTCCACTTT. It specifies CASSQAPFNSPLHF.

This clone showed up just a few times. The CDR3 DNA follows: TGTGCCAGCAGCCAAGTCCGGGACACCGCCTACGAGCAGTACGTC. Residues: CASSQVRDTAYEQYV. The chain uses TRBV14 and TRBJ2-7; D is perhaps TRBD1 (6 bases). CDR3 length equals 15 residues. CDR1 and CDR2 (germline): SGHDN, FVKESK. Trimming took off 1 base at V and 2 bases at J, with 12 bases between the two ends.

The table lists this clone with a few counts. This chain connects TRBV5-6 to TRBJ2-5; D ambiguous. Between the trimmed V and J ends, which lost 6 bases and 5 bases, there was a span of 14 bases. In germline, CDR1 is SGHDT, CDR2 YYEEEE. The CDR3 covers 13 residues. CDR3 protein: CASTVRTYETQYF. CDR3 in DNA: TGTGCCAGCACCGTCCGGACGTACGAGACCCAGTACTTC.

This chain connects TRBV28 to TRBJ2-3; the match to TRBD1 covers 9 bases. Looked up from germline, CDR1 is MDHEN and CDR2 is SYDVKM. With 5 bases clipped from V and 1 base from J, the junction kept 7 bases outside the gene matches. There are 16 residues in the CDR3. Here the CDR3 reads CASSQTGGEGTDTQYF. The DNA of the CDR3 is TGTGCCAGCAGTCAGACAGGGGGGGAGGGCACAGATACGCAGTATTTT.

In this sample, this clone turned up a few times. Compared with germline, one end of the junction differs, possibly owing to a read error. The chain uses TRBV7-2 and TRBJ2-1; perhaps TRBD1 as D (6 bases). The germline gives CDR1 SGHTA, CDR2 FQGNSA. The CDR3 totals 15 residues. CDR3 sequence (DNA): TGCGCCAGCAGCCAACAGGGCAGCTCCTACAATGAGCAGTTCTTC. It codes for CASSQQGSSYNEQFF.

This clone was found a few times. The chain recombines TRBV6-5 with TRBJ2-5; D perhaps matches TRBD1 (7 bases). The CDR3 has 13 residues. CDR1 and CDR2 from the germline V gene are MNHEY and SVGAGI. V gave up 6 bases and J gave up 5 bases, with 13 bases separating them. The DNA of the CDR3 is TGTGCCAGCAGGCCGACAGGGAGGGAGACCCAGTACTTC. This gives the protein CASRPTGRETQYF.

This clone was seen only a few times. The CDR3 bases are TGTGCTAGTGGTCCGCCCGTTTCTGTTTATAGCAATCAGCCCCAGCATTTT. Its translation: CASGPPVSVYSNQPQHF. The rearrangement uses TRBV12-5 and TRBJ1-5; no definite D call. With 5 bases removed from V and 0 bases from J, the gap between germline ends came to 17 bases. The CDR3 contains 17 residues. The germline V gene encodes CDR1 LGHNT and CDR2 FRNRAP.

This clone was seen many times. CDR3 loop: CASSLTGVHKNIQYF. CDR3 in DNA: TGTGCCAGCAGCCTCACAGGGGTCCACAAAAACATTCAGTACTTC. J is TRBJ2-4 and V is TRBV13; 7 bases fit TRBD1. V lost 5 bases, J lost 3 bases, and 7 bases stayed unmatched. The CDR3 loop spans 15 amino acids. Germline CDR1 is PRHDT and CDR2 is FYEKMQ (reference sequence).

This clone has more than one count but fewer than ten. V and J are TRBV5-4 and TRBJ2-3; TRBD2 matches at 8 bases. This CDR3 spans 15 amino acids. The germline CDR1 and CDR2 sequences are SGHNT and YYREEE (reference sequence). J was trimmed by 2 bases and V by 5 bases; bases with no gene match: 7. This CDR3 reads CASRTGTRSTDTQYF. The DNA of the CDR3 is TGTGCCAGCAGAACCGGGACTAGGTCCACAGATACGCAGTATTTT.

This clone appeared a few times. The chain employs TRBV29-1 and TRBJ2-2; 9 bases match TRBD1. The CDR3 totals 14 residues. Per germline, CDR1 SQVTM and CDR2 ANQGSEA. Trimming at V came to 7 bases and at J to 6 bases, leaving 9 bases not matched to a gene. The CDR3 spells CSGDPGQGAGELFF. The CDR3 region has the DNA TGCAGCGGTGATCCGGGACAGGGTGCCGGGGAGCTGTTTTTT.

This clone was seen only a few times. The rearrangement links TRBV6-5 to TRBJ2-1; D is perhaps TRBD2 (7 bases). V lost 2 bases to trimming and J lost 6 bases, with 14 bases between them. The CDR3 has 15 amino acids. The germline gives CDR1 MNHEY, CDR2 SVGAGI. The CDR3 DNA follows: TGTGCCAGCAGTTACAGGGGGGGGCAACTCAATGAGCAGTTCTTC. It yields the protein CASSYRGGQLNEQFF.

The sample holds a few counts of this clone. This rearrangement joins TRBV7-3 to TRBJ2-1; 8 bases are a match to TRBD2. The CDR3 extends over 16 amino acids. The V gene's germline CDR1 is SGHTA and CDR2 FQGTGA. V trimming: 1 base; J trimming: 6 bases; junction bases outside the gene matches: 8. CDR3 sequence reads: CASSLNPGLGINEQFF. The CDR3 region has the DNA TGTGCCAGCAGCTTAAACCCGGGACTAGGTATCAATGAGCAGTTCTTC.

V is TRBV7-9 and J is TRBJ2-7, with a tentative D call TRBD2 (6 bases). Trimming took off 3 bases at V and 4 bases at J, with 28 bases between the two ends. In germline, CDR1 is SEHNR, CDR2 FQNEAQ (reference sequence). This CDR3 is built from 19 residues. The CDR3 bases are TGTGCCAGCAGCTTGGCACAGAGAAGCGGGCGGGTAATGCCTTACGAGCAGTACTTC. As protein: CASSLAQRSGRVMPYEQYF.

The rearrangement uses TRBV25-1 and TRBJ2-2, with D hard to call. CDR1 and CDR2 from the germline V gene are MGHDK and SYGVNS. The CDR3 loop spans 15 amino acids. The V and J ends lost 2 bases and 1 base respectively, with 8 bases between them. CDR3 DNA: TGTGCCAGCAGTGAAAGCCTAGTGAACACCGGGGAGCTGTTTTTT. Its protein is CASSESLVNTGELFF.